This T cell receptor beta chain appears in the sequencing data of a study of untreated major depressive disorder. Every participant had European ancestry. Roughly 30 ml of peripheral blood was collected per donor. Magnetic negative selection enriched CD4+ T cells from thawed PBMCs. Overall study results and limits: Depressed patients' CD4+ T cells carried increased TRBV05-01 (Vbeta 5.1) usage versus control CD4+ T cells.

Details on this clone: What it binds is not known.

Assay: immunoSEQ multiplex PCR; the TCRdb copy retains only in-frame clones and omits some. The data contain more than 20,000 clones, approximately 92% of them singletons. CDR1 SGDLS and CDR2 YYNGEE come from the germline V gene. Trimming took 1 base from V and 7 from J, leaving 11 bases between them. The CDR3 sequence is 13 residues long. The source of this sequence is a man aged 25-45 years in good health. V gene TRBV9 combines with J gene TRBJ1-1, with a possible D match to TRBD1 (5 bases). Sequenced: CD4+ T cells from PBMCs. The CDR3 loop is CASSVFIQDEAFF. The CDR3, as DNA: TGTGCCAGCAGCGTATTCATACAGGATGAAGCTTTCTTT.